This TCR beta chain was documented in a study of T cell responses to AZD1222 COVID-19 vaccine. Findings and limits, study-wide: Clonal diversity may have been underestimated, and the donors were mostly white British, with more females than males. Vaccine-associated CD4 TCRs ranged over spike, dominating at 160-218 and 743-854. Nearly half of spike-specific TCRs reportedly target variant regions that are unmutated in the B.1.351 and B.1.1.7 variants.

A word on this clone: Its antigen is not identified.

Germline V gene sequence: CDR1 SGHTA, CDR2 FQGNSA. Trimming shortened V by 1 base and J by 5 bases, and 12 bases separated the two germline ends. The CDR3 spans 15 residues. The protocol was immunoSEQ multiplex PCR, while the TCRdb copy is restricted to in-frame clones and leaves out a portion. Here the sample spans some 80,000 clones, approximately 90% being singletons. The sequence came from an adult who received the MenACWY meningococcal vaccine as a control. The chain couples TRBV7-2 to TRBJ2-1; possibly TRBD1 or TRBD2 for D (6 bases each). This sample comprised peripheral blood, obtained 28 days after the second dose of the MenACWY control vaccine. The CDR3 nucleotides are TGTGCCAGCAGCTTAGTGGGGGGCGCTAACAATGAGCAGTTCTTC. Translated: CASSLVGGANNEQFF.